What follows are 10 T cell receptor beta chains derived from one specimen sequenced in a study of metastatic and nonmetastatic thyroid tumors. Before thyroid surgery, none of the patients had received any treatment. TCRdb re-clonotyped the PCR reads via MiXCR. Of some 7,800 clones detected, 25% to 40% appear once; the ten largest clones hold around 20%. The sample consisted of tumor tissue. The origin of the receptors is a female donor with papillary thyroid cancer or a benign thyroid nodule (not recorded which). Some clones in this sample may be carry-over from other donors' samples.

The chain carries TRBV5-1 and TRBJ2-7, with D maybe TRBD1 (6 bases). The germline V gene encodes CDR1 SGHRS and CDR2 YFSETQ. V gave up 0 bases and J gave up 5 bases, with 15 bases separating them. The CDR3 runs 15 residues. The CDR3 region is CASSLVAAQGNEQYF. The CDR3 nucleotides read TGCGCCAGCAGCTTGGTGGCCGCCCAGGGGAACGAGCAGTACTTC.

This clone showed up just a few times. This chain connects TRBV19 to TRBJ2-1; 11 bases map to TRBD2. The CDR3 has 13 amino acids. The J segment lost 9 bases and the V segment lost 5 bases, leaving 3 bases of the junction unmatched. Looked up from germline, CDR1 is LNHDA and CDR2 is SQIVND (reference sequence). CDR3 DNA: TGTGCCAGTAGTTTCGGGACTAGCGGTGAGCAGTTCTTC. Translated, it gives CASSFGTSGEQFF.

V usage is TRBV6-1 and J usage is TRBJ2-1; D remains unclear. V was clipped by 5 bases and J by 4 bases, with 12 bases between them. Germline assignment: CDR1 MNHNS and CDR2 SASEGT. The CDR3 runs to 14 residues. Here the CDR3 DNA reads TGTGCCAGCAGTTCAACGGCCGGTTACAATGAGCAGTTCTTC. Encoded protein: CASSSTAGYNEQFF.

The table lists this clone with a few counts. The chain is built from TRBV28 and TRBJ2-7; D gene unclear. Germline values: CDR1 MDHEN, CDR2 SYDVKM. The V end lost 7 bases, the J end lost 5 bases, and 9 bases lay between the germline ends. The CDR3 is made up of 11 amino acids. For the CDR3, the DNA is TGTGCCAGCAAATGGTCTGACGAGCAGTACTTC. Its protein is CASKWSDEQYF.

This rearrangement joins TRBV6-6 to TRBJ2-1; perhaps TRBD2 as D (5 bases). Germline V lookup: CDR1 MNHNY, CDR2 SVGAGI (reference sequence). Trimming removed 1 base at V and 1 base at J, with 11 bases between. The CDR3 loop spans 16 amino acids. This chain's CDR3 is CASSYFGGSSYNEQFF. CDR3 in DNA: TGTGCCAGCAGTTACTTCGGTGGGAGTTCCTACAATGAGCAGTTCTTC.

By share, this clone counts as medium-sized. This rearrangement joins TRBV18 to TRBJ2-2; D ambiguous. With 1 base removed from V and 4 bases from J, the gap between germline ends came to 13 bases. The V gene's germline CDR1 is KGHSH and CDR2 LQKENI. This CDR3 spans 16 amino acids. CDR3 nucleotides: TGTGCCAGCTCACCACGTTTAGGCGGTATCACCGGGGAGCTGTTTTTT. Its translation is CASSPRLGGITGELFF.

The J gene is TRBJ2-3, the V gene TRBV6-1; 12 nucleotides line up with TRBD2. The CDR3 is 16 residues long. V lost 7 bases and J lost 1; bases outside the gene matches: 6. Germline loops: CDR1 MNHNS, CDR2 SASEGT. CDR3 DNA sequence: TGTGCCAGCAAGATAGGACTAGCGGGGCGCACAGATACGCAGTATTTT. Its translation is CASKIGLAGRTDTQYF.

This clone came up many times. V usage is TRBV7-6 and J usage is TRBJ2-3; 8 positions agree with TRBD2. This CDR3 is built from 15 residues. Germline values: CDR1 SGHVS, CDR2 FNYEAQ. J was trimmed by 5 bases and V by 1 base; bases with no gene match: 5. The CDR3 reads CASSLGAGEGDTQYF. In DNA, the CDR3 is TGTGCCAGCAGCTTAGGAGCGGGAGAGGGAGATACGCAGTATTTT.

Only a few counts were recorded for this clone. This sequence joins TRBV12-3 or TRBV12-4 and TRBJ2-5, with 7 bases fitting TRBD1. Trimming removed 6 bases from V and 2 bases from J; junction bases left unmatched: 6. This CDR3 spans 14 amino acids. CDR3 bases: TGTGCCAGCAGCGATCCGGGACAGCAAGAGACCCAGTACTTC. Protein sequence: CASSDPGQQETQYF.

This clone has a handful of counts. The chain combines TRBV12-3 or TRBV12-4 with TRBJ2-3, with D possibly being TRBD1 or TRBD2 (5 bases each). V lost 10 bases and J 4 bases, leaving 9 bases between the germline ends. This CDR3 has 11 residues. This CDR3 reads CAIRGPDTQYF. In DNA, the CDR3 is TGTGCCATCCGGGGCCCAGATACGCAGTATTTT.